This entry is about one T cell receptor (beta chain). Its antigen is unknown. No qualities accompany the bases; no much larger clone lies one base away. A second Seattle source provided samples from volunteer blood donors who had recovered from COVID-19. The collaborating institutions used their own protocols to collect whole blood in K2EDTA tubes. For TCRbeta analysis, collaborators shipped samples in one of three forms: frozen whole blood, isolated PBMCs, or DNA extracted from either of those sample types. These data are taken from a study of blood T cell repertoires in COVID-19 (dated by TCRdb to 2018 to 2021). As for the study more broadly: Samples from collaborators originated in the United States, Italy and Spain and spanned both the acute and convalescent phases of COVID-19. The prospective study material was composed of cDNA or gDNA derived from T cells, B-cell-depleted T cells, or PBMCs. A de-identified subject ID, COVID-19 status, age in years and sex were almost always included in the sample metadata. Where available, HLA class I and class II types were taken from metadata supplied by the sample provider and were not determined by assay-based typing. The dataset comprised deeply sampled blood TCRbeta repertoires from subjects exposed to, actively infected with, or recovered from COVID-19. The samples were drawn from two sources: the first 160 participants of the ongoing ImmuneRACE study, and fewer than 1,500 subjects contributed by 6 global collaborators. The repertoires were released in a freely available public database intended as a resource for research on the immune response to SARS-CoV-2. Broader findings and caveats from the paper: The amount of clinical and demographic metadata varied by source and participant and was provided uncurated.

TCRbeta CDR3 regions were amplified from genomic DNA by means of the immunoSEQ Assay, a bias-controlled multiplex PCR. The authors' pipeline ran thus. The number of nucleated cells in each sample was estimated from the amplification of reference gene primers within the assay. To quantify the absolute abundance of each unique TCRbeta CDR3 rearrangement, sequence reads were collapsed and filtered. For each sample, productive Simpson clonality was calculated as the square root of Simpson's diversity index over productive rearrangements. TCRdb stores this immuneACCESS table with in-frame sequences only. Part of the clones is absent; in the studies checked, under half of the shortfall reflects unresolved V genes, and no reason is known for the rest. D and trimming were read from the DNA, whereas the V and J calls and clone size are those reported in that table. This sample lists more than 95,000 clones; about 86% were detected once. The top ten hold approximately 8% of the sample.

The CDR3 starts with the cysteine, ends with the phenylalanine, and has 14 residues. Only the CDR3 DNA is retained, 42 bases long and in frame from the first base. CDR1 and CDR2 are drawn from the germline V gene (reference sequence): LNHDA, SQIVND. For this chain, trimming is 4 bases at the V end and 7 bases at the J end, and the number of junction bases without a gene match is 9. The chain is made from TRBV19 and TRBJ2-7, and 8 bases in between align with TRBD1. Sequencing used peripheral blood. The TCR sequence derives from a man between 70 and 80 years old who had recovered from COVID-19. The nucleotide sequence is TGTGCCAGTAGTACCCCCCAGGGGGCGGGGGAGCAGTACTTC. Its translation is CASSTPQGAGEQYF.